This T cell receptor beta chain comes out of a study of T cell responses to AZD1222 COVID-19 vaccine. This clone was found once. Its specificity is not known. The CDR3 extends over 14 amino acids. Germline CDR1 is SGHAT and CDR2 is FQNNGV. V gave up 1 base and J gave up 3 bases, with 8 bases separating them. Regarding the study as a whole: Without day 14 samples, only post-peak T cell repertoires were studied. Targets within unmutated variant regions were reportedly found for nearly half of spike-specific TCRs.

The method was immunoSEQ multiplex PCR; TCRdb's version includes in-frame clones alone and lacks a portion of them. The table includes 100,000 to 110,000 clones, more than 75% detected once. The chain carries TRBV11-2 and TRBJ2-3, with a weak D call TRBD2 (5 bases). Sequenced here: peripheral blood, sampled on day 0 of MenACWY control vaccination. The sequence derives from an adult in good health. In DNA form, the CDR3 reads TGTGCCAGCAGCTTAGCTCGAGGGACAGATACGCAGTATTTT. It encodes CASSLARGTDTQYF.